These 24 T cell receptor beta chains came from one sample sequenced in a study of blood T cells in healthy people across ages. With a J-beta primer mix and a sample-barcoded 5' primer, a second PCR ran about 6 to 11 cycles. TCRdb itself ran the 5' RACE reads through MiXCR, one entry per CDR3 protein. Of roughly 1,500,000 distinct CDR3 sequences in the sample, around 35% were seen once. Sequencing used blood. These receptors were obtained from a woman aged 25-40 years in good health.

The rearrangement uses TRBV5-1 and TRBJ2-6; D is unresolved. Germline V lookup: CDR1 SGHRS, CDR2 YFSETQ. V dropped 4 bases and J dropped 0 bases, with 11 bases sitting between them. This CDR3 region has 16 residues. The CDR3 nucleotides read TGCGCCAGCAGCGCACAACAGTTCTCTGGGGCCAACGTCCTGACTTTC. Translation: CASSAQQFSGANVLTF.

This clonotype has only a few counts. The V gene is TRBV11-2, the J gene TRBJ2-3, with D maybe TRBD1 (5 bases). The CDR3 covers 16 residues. The germline gives CDR1 SGHAT, CDR2 FQNNGV. The V gene lost 1 base and the J gene lost 3 bases, with 14 bases spanning the gap. The CDR3 DNA reads as TGTGCCAGCAGCTTAGGCGCAAATGGGGCGACAGATACGCAGTATTTT. It is translated as CASSLGANGATDTQYF.

This chain joins TRBV7-9 and TRBJ2-1; 8 nucleotides agree with TRBD2. J gave up 6 bases and V 6 bases, and 7 bases lay outside the gene matches. The CDR3 totals 14 residues. The germline V gene encodes CDR1 SEHNR and CDR2 FQNEAQ (reference sequence). The CDR3 DNA sequence: TGTGCCAGCAGGGAGTTAGCGGGGAGCAATGAGCAGTTCTTC. Translation: CASRELAGSNEQFF.

This clonotype was detected ten times or more. This chain connects TRBV29-1 to TRBJ2-7, with 7 bases identical to TRBD1. Germline lookup yields CDR1 SQVTM and CDR2 ANQGSEA. V lost 6 bases, J lost 6 bases, and 8 bases stayed unmatched. The CDR3 covers 12 residues. The CDR3 sequence: CSVRTGESEQYF. In DNA, the CDR3 is TGCAGCGTAAGAACAGGGGAGTCCGAGCAGTACTTC.

The table lists this clonotype with many counts. The gene calls are TRBV20-1 and TRBJ2-3; TRBD1 agrees at 8 bases. The J segment lost 1 base and the V segment lost 6 bases, leaving 12 bases of the junction unmatched. The CDR3 loop spans 16 amino acids. Germline V gives CDR1 DFQATT, CDR2 SNEGSKA (reference sequence). The CDR3 protein is CSAEDRGPGGTDTQYF. DNA of the CDR3: TGCAGTGCCGAAGACAGGGGCCCGGGGGGCACAGATACGCAGTATTTT.

V and J are TRBV20-1 and TRBJ2-3, with D perhaps matching TRBD2 (5 bases). Trimming left V 3 bases short and J 1 base short, with 17 bases between. Germline V lookup: CDR1 DFQATT, CDR2 SNEGSKA (reference sequence). This CDR3 has 16 residues. CDR3 sequence reads: CSASPPILRGTDTQYF. CDR3 nucleotides: TGCAGTGCTAGCCCCCCGATCCTGAGGGGCACAGATACGCAGTATTTT.

This clonotype was counted a few times. This sequence joins TRBV27 and TRBJ2-5; D may match TRBD1 or TRBD2 (5 bases each). Germline CDR1 and CDR2: MNHEY and SMNVEV (reference sequence). The CDR3 totals 15 residues. V lost 4 bases, J lost 3 bases, and 15 bases lay in between. The CDR3 DNA follows: TGTGCCAGCAGTTCTATCGGGACGGATGAAGAGACCCAGTACTTC. Amino acid sequence: CASSSIGTDEETQYF.

The gene calls are TRBV4-1 and TRBJ2-7; 7 bases map to TRBD1. With V trimmed by 3 bases and J by 2 bases, 4 bases remained unmatched. The CDR3 has 14 residues. Germline values: CDR1 MGHRA, CDR2 YSYEKL. The CDR3 sequence: CASSQFGTAYEQYF. CDR3 nucleotides: TGCGCCAGCAGCCAGTTCGGGACAGCCTACGAGCAGTACTTC.

The chain employs TRBV9 and TRBJ2-1, with TRBD2 matching 10 bases. Germline V CDR1 and CDR2: SGDLS, YYNGEE. This CDR3 is 16 amino acids long. J lost 1 base, V lost 3 bases, and 4 bases had no gene match. This CDR3 is CASSGSSGSSYNEQFF. The CDR3 region has the DNA TGTGCCAGCAGCGGATCTAGCGGGAGTTCCTACAATGAGCAGTTCTTC.

This clonotype appeared a single time. It may be a read error: a sequence one base away is much more abundant. V is TRBV5-1 and J is TRBJ2-7; TRBD1 matches 8 bases. Germline V gene data show CDR1 as SGHRS and CDR2 as YFSETQ. The CDR3 runs 14 residues. Germline trimming cut 4 bases from V and 0 bases from J; bases unmatched to any gene: 3. The CDR3 loop reads CASSTGQDSYEQYF. The CDR3 DNA follows: TGCGCCAGCAGCACGGGACAGGACTCCTACGAGCAGTACTTC.

J is TRBJ2-1 and V is TRBV6-5, with 13 bases aligning to TRBD2. The CDR3 is made up of 15 amino acids. CDR1 is MNHEY and CDR2 is SVGAGI in the germline V gene. Losses at the gene ends were 4 bases for V and 7 bases for J; bases not matched to a gene: 4. In DNA form, the CDR3 reads TGTGCCAGCAGTTCACCGGGACTAGCGGGGAATGAGCAGTTCTTC. As protein: CASSSPGLAGNEQFF.

V gene TRBV6-7 combines with J gene TRBJ1-5, with D perhaps matching TRBD1 (6 bases). TRBV6-7 falls under the ORF class, with uncertain function. V was shortened by 8 bases and J by 1 base, with 15 bases between the two germline ends. This CDR3 has 15 amino acids. CDR3 amino acids: CASGTWDNSNQPQHF. The DNA for the CDR3 is TGTGCCAGCGGAACTTGGGACAACAGCAATCAGCCCCAGCATTTT.

The chain carries TRBV5-1 and TRBJ2-7; tentative D call: TRBD1 (5 bases). CDR3 length: 15 amino acids. V lost 6 bases, J lost 2 bases, and 18 bases lay in between. Germline V gene lookup returns CDR1 SGHRS and CDR2 YFSETQ. This chain's CDR3 is CASTPRQGRAYEQYF. CDR3 nucleotide sequence: TGCGCCAGCACCCCAAGGCAGGGTCGGGCCTACGAGCAGTACTTC. Full variable domain (missing parts from reference TRBV5-1 and TRBJ2-7): KAGVTQTPRYLIKTRGQQVTLSCSPISGHRSVSWYQQTPGQGLQFLFEYFSETQRNKGNFPGRFSGRQFSNSRSEMNVSTLELGDSALYLCASTPRQGRAYEQYFGPGTRLTVT.

The chain combines TRBV20-1 with TRBJ2-7; 9 nucleotides agree with TRBD2. Judging by the DNA end, TRBJ2-5 fits better; the J call may be wrong. This CDR3 is 13 amino acids long. Germline CDR1 is DFQATT and CDR2 is SNEGSKA (reference sequence). The CDR3 reads CSAHSGRQETQYF. The CDR3 DNA follows: TGCAGTGCGCATAGCGGGAGACAAGAGACCCAGTACTTC.

The chain has TRBV6-6 and TRBJ1-1; 8 bases align to TRBD1. The ends lost 5 bases at V and 3 bases at J; junction bases unmatched: 5. CDR3 size: 14 residues. Looked up from germline, CDR1 is MNHNY and CDR2 is SVGAGI (reference sequence). CDR3: CASSPTGVHTEAFF. CDR3 nucleotide sequence: TGTGCCAGCAGTCCGACAGGGGTCCACACTGAAGCTTTCTTT.

Note on this clonotype: A much larger clone differs by one base, so this may be a read error. J is TRBJ2-1 and V is TRBV12-3 or TRBV12-4; 9 nucleotides line up with TRBD2. Trimming at V came to 6 bases and at J to 0 bases, leaving 9 bases not matched to a gene. This CDR3 contains 17 residues. The CDR3 DNA reads as TGTGCCAGCAGACGGACTAGCGAGACCAGCTCCTACAATGAGCAGTTCTTC. It translates to CASRRTSETSSYNEQFF.

The rearrangement joins TRBV7-9 to TRBJ1-1; no firm D call. V shed 5 bases and J shed 1 base, with 11 bases lying between them. The CDR3 has 14 residues. Germline CDR1 reads SEHNR; CDR2 reads FQNEAQ (reference sequence). In nucleotides, the CDR3 is TGTGCCAGCAGCCCGGGAAGTAGGAACACTGAAGCTTTCTTT. Residues: CASSPGSRNTEAFF.

The rearrangement joins TRBV7-2 to TRBJ1-4, with 10 bases matching TRBD1. The CDR3 spans 16 residues. V dropped 0 bases and J dropped 3; count of bases not matched to a gene: 1. Per the germline V gene, CDR1 is SGHTA and CDR2 is FQGNSA. The CDR3 DNA follows: TGTGCCAGCAGCTTAGCCGGGACAGGGGCTAATGAAAAACTGTTTTTT. This gives the protein CASSLAGTGANEKLFF.

The chain links TRBV28 to TRBJ1-2; TRBD1 might be the D (6 bases). CDR3 size: 16 residues. Germline CDR1 MDHEN, CDR2 SYDVKM. Trimming cost V 6 bases and J 1 base, with 18 bases left between them. CDR3 region: CASSLTPDRYNYGYTF. The CDR3 region has the DNA TGTGCCAGCAGCTTAACCCCGGACAGATATAACTATGGCTACACCTTC.

This chain links TRBV4-2 with TRBJ2-3; D not resolved. V was pared by 2 bases and J by 2 bases, with 14 bases between. Germline CDR1 reads LGHNA; CDR2 reads YNFKEQ. The CDR3 covers 16 residues. CDR3 coding DNA: TGTGCCAGCAGCCAAAACCGAACGGAATCCACAGATACGCAGTATTTT. Its protein product is CASSQNRTESTDTQYF.

The J gene is TRBJ2-4, the V gene TRBV20-1; D uncertain. In germline, CDR1 is DFQATT, CDR2 SNEGSKA (reference sequence). Trimming took 3 bases from V and 1 from J, leaving 16 bases between them. The CDR3 loop spans 16 amino acids. CDR3 nucleotide sequence: TGCAGTGCTAGCCCCTTTGGCCTTTCGGCCAAAAACATTCAGTACTTC. Its translation: CSASPFGLSAKNIQYF.

V and J are TRBV5-1 and TRBJ2-5; possibly TRBD1 for D (7 bases). Trimming cost V 0 bases and J 11 bases, with 23 bases left between them. CDR3 size: 16 residues. CDR1 is SGHRS and CDR2 is YFSETQ in the germline V gene. The CDR3 DNA reads as TGCGCCAGCAGCTTGGAGTCGGCAGGGGGGAAGTTTGAGCAGTACTTC. It is translated as CASSLESAGGKFEQYF. The whole variable domain, filled in from reference TRBV5-1 and TRBJ2-5, reads KAGVTQTPRYLIKTRGQQVTLSCSPISGHRSVSWYQQTPGQGLQFLFEYFSETQRNKGNFPGRFSGRQFSNSRSEMNVSTLELGDSALYLCASSLESAGGKFEQYFGPGTRLLVL.

This clonotype was found a few times. V usage is TRBV5-6 and J usage is TRBJ2-5; D is possibly TRBD2 (5 bases). Trimming removed 0 bases from V and 5 bases from J, with 17 bases in between. The CDR3 has 16 amino acids. Germline V gives CDR1 SGHDT, CDR2 YYEEEE. The CDR3: CASSLGAEGGPETQYF. The CDR3 nucleotides read TGTGCCAGCAGCTTGGGGGCCGAGGGCGGCCCCGAGACCCAGTACTTC.

Only a few counts were recorded for this clonotype. V and J are TRBV9 and TRBJ2-2, with 10 bases aligning to TRBD2. The CDR3 spans 17 residues. Per the germline V gene, CDR1 is SGDLS and CDR2 is YYNGEE. Trimming at V came to 4 bases and at J to 2 bases, leaving 8 bases not matched to a gene. CDR3 in amino acids: CASSSPSGGPNTGELFF. The CDR3 DNA reads TGTGCCAGCAGCTCCCCTAGCGGGGGACCTAACACCGGGGAGCTGTTTTTT.